This T cell receptor (beta chain) was retrieved from a study of blood T cell repertoires in COVID-19. On the study more broadly: Researchers got acute and convalescent COVID-19 samples from the United States, Italy and Spain. Sample material is recorded as cDNA or gDNA derived from T cells, B-cell-depleted T cells, or PBMCs.

The data were produced by immunoSEQ multiplex PCR, yet TCRdb's version contains in-frame clones alone and is incomplete. Of 200,000 to 250,000 clones listed, nearly 90% are singletons. The CDR3 is 19 residues long. The V call is TRBV21-1, the J call TRBJ1-5; the listed D gene, TRBD1, was not tested against the DNA. TRBV21-1 constitutes a pseudogene. This receptor was obtained from a man aged 18 to 29 with active or convalescent COVID-19. The sequencing sample was made of peripheral blood. The CDR3 DNA sequence: TGTGCCAGCAGCAAAGCGACGGGACAGGGTACCCTTAGCAATCAGCCCCAGCATTTT. This translates into CASSKATGQGTLSNQPQHF.